The source of this TCR beta chain is a study of CD8 T cells in Susac syndrome. The CDR3 covers 14 residues. The V end was cut by 3 bases, the J end by 2 bases, with 5 bases between. Germline CDR1 is LGHDT and CDR2 is YNNKEL (reference sequence). Random hexamers were used to reverse transcribe an amount of about 0.45 to 1 ug RNA. TCR beta CDR3 was amplified by immunoSEQ multiplex PCR. This amplification extended across 54 Vbeta and 13 Jbeta segments. From the immunoSEQ multiplex PCR reads, TCRdb called clonotypes with MiXCR, one entry per CDR3 protein. Found here are 150,000 or so distinct CDR3 sequences, just over 90% of them singletons; the top ten hold 0.13%.

The sequence was collected from a human donor in good health. The source material was CD4+ T cells from PBMCs. This chain connects TRBV3-1 to TRBJ2-6; D is uncertain. The CDR3 reads CASSQSPGANVLTF. DNA of the CDR3: TGTGCCAGCAGCCAGAGCCCTGGGGCCAACGTCCTGACTTTC.